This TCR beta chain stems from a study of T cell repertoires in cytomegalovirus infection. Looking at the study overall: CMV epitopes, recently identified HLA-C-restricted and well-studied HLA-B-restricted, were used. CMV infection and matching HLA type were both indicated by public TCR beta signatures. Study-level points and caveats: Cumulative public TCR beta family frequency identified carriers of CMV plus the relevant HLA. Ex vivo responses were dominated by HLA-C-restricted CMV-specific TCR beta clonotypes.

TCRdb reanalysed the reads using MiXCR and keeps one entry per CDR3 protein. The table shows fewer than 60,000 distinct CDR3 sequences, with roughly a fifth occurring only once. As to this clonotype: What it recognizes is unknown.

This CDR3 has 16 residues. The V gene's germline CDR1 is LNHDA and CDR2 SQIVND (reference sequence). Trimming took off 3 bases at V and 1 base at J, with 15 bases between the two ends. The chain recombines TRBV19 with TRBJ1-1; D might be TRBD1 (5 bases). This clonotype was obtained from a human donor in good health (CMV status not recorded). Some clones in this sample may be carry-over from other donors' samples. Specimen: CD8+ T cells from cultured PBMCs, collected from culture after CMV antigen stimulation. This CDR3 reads CASSILRDYKNTEAFF. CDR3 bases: TGTGCCAGTAGTATCCTTCGGGACTACAAGAACACTGAAGCTTTCTTT. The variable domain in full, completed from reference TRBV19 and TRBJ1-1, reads DGGITQSPKYLFRKEGQNVTLSCEQNLNHDAMYWYRQDPGQGLRLIYYSQIVNDFQKGDIAEGYSVSREKKESFPLTVTSAQKNPTAFYLCASSILRDYKNTEAFFGQGTRLTVV.